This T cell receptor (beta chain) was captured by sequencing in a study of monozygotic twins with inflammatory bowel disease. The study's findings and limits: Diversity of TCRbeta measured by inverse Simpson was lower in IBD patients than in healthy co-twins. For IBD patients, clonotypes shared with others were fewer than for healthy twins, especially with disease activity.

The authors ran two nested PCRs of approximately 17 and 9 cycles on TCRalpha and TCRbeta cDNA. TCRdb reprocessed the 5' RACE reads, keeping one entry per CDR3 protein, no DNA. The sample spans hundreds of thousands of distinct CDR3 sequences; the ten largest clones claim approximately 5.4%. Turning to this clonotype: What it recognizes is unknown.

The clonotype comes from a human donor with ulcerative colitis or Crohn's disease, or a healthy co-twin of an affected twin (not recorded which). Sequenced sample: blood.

The CDR3 here is CASSFDFSTGFPRNEQFF. The V gene is TRBV27, the J gene TRBJ2-1; without DNA, the TCRdb call of TRBD2 cannot be checked. Germline CDR1 and CDR2: MNHEY and SMNVEV (reference sequence). The CDR3 runs 18 residues.